Detailed here is one TCR beta chain. The sample originates from a study of T cell repertoires in ileal Crohn's disease. Per sample, roughly 500 nanograms of biopsy DNA were TCRB immunosequenced. The data were produced by immunoSEQ multiplex PCR, yet TCRdb's version contains in-frame clones alone and is incomplete. This sample has almost 6,000 clones, with around 96% found just once. Germline trimming cut 5 bases from V and 0 bases from J; bases unmatched to any gene: 6. The V gene's germline CDR1 is SGHDT and CDR2 YYEEEE. CDR3 size: 17 residues. The sequencing input was ileal tissue. The TCR was taken from an adult with Crohn's disease. The genes are TRBV5-6 and TRBJ1-3; 12 bases map to TRBD1. DNA of the CDR3: TGTGCCAGCAGAACCGGGACAGGGGGCCTCTCTGGAAACACCATATATTTT. Its protein is CASRTGTGGLSGNTIYF.